The rows below give T cell receptor beta chains drawn from one sample of a study of cytomegalovirus exposure and HLA in healthy donors. Clones were sequenced by immunoSEQ multiplex PCR, and TCRdb holds only the in-frame ones, with some missing. The data contain roughly 76,000 clones, around 94% of them singletons. The sequencing input was PBMCs. The source is a man aged 18 to 29 in good health and CMV-seropositive. The CDR3 runs from the conserved cysteine through the conserved F or W. The D gene is left open where the match is weak. Clone size is not always given. Where it is, it says once, few, many or a class for expanded clones.

j_gene	abundance	v_gene	d_gene	CDR3nt	CDR3aa
TRBJ2-5	.	TRBV6-5	.	TGTGCCAGCCGAGCGGGTCGACAAGAGACCCAGTACTTC	CASRAGRQETQYF
TRBJ2-7	.	TRBV21-1	.	TGTGCCAGCAGCAAAGCGCGGTCAGCCGATCTCTCCTACGAGCAGTACTTC	CASSKARSADLSYEQYF
TRBJ2-3	.	TRBV28	.	TGTGCCAGCAGTTTCCCGAGCACAGATACGCAGTATTTT	CASSFPSTDTQYF
TRBJ1-1	.	TRBV5-5	.	TGTGCCAGCAGTTTTGACAGGAACACTGAAGCTTTCTTT	CASSFDRNTEAFF
TRBJ2-3	.	TRBV10-1	TRBD2	TGCGCCAGCTCCGACCTAGCGGGAGATAGGAATACGCAGTATTTT	CASSDLAGDRNTQYF
TRBJ1-2	.	TRBV7-9	.	TGTGCCAGCAGCTACGGAGCATCTAACTATGGCTACACCTTC	CASSYGASNYGYTF
TRBJ2-5	.	TRBV5-4	.	TGTGCCAGCAGCTTGGCAGGGGTCGAGACCCAGTACTTC	CASSLAGVETQYF
TRBJ2-5	.	TRBV5-1	TRBD2	TGCGCCAGTACACTAGCGGGAGTCCCTAACAACCAAGAGACCCAGTACTTC	CASTLAGVPNNQETQYF
TRBJ2-5	.	TRBV27	.	TGTGCCAGCAGTTTACGGGGTGGGAGGTGGGAGACCCAGTACTTC	CASSLRGGRWETQYF
TRBJ2-5	.	TRBV6-5	TRBD2	TGTGCCAGCACCGGGCCGGGAGGGCGGGAGACCCAGTACTTC	CASTGPGGRETQYF
TRBJ2-7	.	TRBV27	TRBD2	TGTGCCAGCAGTCCCCTAGCGGGATCTTCCTACGAGCAGTACTTC	CASSPLAGSSYEQYF
TRBJ2-1	.	TRBV7-9	TRBD2	TGTGCCAGCAGCTCCGGGACTAGCGGGAGGGATGAGCAGTTCTTC	CASSSGTSGRDEQFF
TRBJ2-2	.	TRBV5-1	.	TGCGCCAGCAGAGGTAGCGGTTCCGGCGAGGTGGAGGAGCTGTTTTTT	CASRGSGSGEVEELFF
TRBJ2-7	.	TRBV30	.	TGTGCCTGGAGTCCTCCTGACGTCGTAGCCTCCTACGAGCAGTACTTC	CAWSPPDVVASYEQYF
TRBJ2-3	.	TRBV30	TRBD2	TGTGCCTGGCGGGGACTAGCGGGCACAGATACGCAGTATTTT	CAWRGLAGTDTQYF
TRBJ2-7	.	TRBV7-9	TRBD1	TGTGCCAGCAGCCCAGGGACAGACTCCTACGAGCAGTACTTC	CASSPGTDSYEQYF
TRBJ2-5	once	TRBV25-1	.	TGTGCCAGCAGTGTCCACTCGGGAGATTGGGAGACCCAGTACTTC	CASSVHSGDWETQYF
TRBJ2-1	.	TRBV18	TRBD2	TGTGCCAGCTCACCACGGGCAGCGGGAGTTTCAGATGAGCAGTTCTTC	CASSPRAAGVSDEQFF
TRBJ2-7	.	TRBV11-1	TRBD2	TGTGCCAGCAGCTCGACTAGCGGGAGGTACGAGCAGTACTTC	CASSSTSGRYEQYF
TRBJ1-2	.	TRBV28	.	TGTGCCAGCAGTTCCTCCGGGGGGGAGTACTATGGCTACACCTTC	CASSSSGGEYYGYTF
TRBJ1-1	.	TRBV5-1	.	TGCGCCAGCAGCTTGTATCCCCGGGAGACTGAAGCTTTCTTT	CASSLYPRETEAFF
TRBJ1-1	.	TRBV5-1	.	TGCGCCAGCAGCTTGGCCGTAACGGGGAACACTGAAGCTTTCTTT	CASSLAVTGNTEAFF
TRBJ2-1	.	TRBV5-1	.	TGCGCCAGCAGCTTGGGGACTTACTCCTACAATGAGCAGTTCTTC	CASSLGTYSYNEQFF
TRBJ1-1	.	TRBV10-3	TRBD1	TGTGCCATCAGTCTCCGGGACAGGTTCGCTGAAGCTTTCTTT	CAISLRDRFAEAFF
TRBJ1-5	.	TRBV6-1	TRBD1	TGTGCCAGCAGTGAAGCGCGGCAGGGGGCGGAACAGCCCCAGCATTTT	CASSEARQGAEQPQHF
TRBJ2-6	.	TRBV6-1	TRBD2	TGTGCCAGCAGTGGGACTAGCTCCGGGGCCAACGTCCTGACTTTC	CASSGTSSGANVLTF
TRBJ1-1	.	TRBV27	.	TGTGCCAGCAGTTTGACCGACTTGAACACTGAAGCTTTCTTT	CASSLTDLNTEAFF
TRBJ2-4	.	TRBV6-1	TRBD1	TGTGCCAGCGACGACCGGGACAGGGGACAAAACATTCAGTACTTC	CASDDRDRGQNIQYF
TRBJ2-3	.	TRBV19	TRBD2	TGTGCCAGTAGTATACTAGCGGGGGGGCGAGATACGCAGTATTTT	CASSILAGGRDTQYF
TRBJ2-6	.	TRBV6-5	TRBD1	TGTGCCAGCAGCGCTGGACAGGGGGTGGCCAACGTCCTGACTTTC	CASSAGQGVANVLTF
TRBJ2-3	.	TRBV19	.	TGTGCCAGTAGCAGGGATCGAACAACAGATACGCAGTATTTT	CASSRDRTTDTQYF
TRBJ2-3	.	TRBV10-2	.	TGCGCCAGCAGCGATAAGCTTAGCACAGATACGCAGTATTTT	CASSDKLSTDTQYF
TRBJ1-5	.	TRBV7-9	TRBD1	TGTGCCAGCAGCTTAACAGGGGGGAGGCCCCAGCATTTT	CASSLTGGRPQHF
TRBJ2-1	once	TRBV10-3	.	TGTGCCATCAGAAGCGGCGGCATGAGCTCCTACAATGAGCAGTTCTTC	CAIRSGGMSSYNEQFF
TRBJ2-7	.	TRBV19	TRBD1	TGTGCCAGTAGTATTTCAGGGGGTCTCTCCTACGAGCAGTACTTC	CASSISGGLSYEQYF
TRBJ2-7	once	TRBV5-1	.	TGCGCCAGCAGCCCAAGAAGCGGAGGCGATTACGAGCAGTACTTC	CASSPRSGGDYEQYF
TRBJ2-4	.	TRBV25-1	.	TGTGCCAGCAGTGACAATGTAAACATTCAGTACTTC	CASSDNVNIQYF
TRBJ1-5	once	TRBV10-3	TRBD1	TGTGCCATCAGTGAGGACAGGGGACGACAGCCCCAGCATTTT	CAISEDRGRQPQHF
TRBJ2-2	.	TRBV27	TRBD2	TGTGCCAGCAGTTTAGGACTAGCGGCGAACACCGGGGAGCTGTTTTTT	CASSLGLAANTGELFF
TRBJ2-7	.	TRBV2	.	TGTGCCAGCGTCCCGGAGATACTCTCCTACGAGCAGTACTTC	CASVPEILSYEQYF
TRBJ2-3	.	TRBV19	.	TGTGCCAGTGGGGTAGGGGTGGGCACAGATACGCAGTATTTT	CASGVGVGTDTQYF
TRBJ2-5	.	TRBV5-5	TRBD2	TGTGCCAGCAGCCACCTGGGCGGGAGGTACCAAGAGACCCAGTACTTC	CASSHLGGRYQETQYF
TRBJ2-4	.	TRBV10-2	TRBD2	TGCGCCAGCAGTGGCGGGAGGGAACCTCCGATAAACATTCAGTACTTC	CASSGGREPPINIQYF
TRBJ2-2	.	TRBV21-1	.	TGTGCCAGCAGCAAAAGGGGCCTTAGGTCGGTAAATGTAGACACCGGGGAGCTGTTTTTT	CASSKRGLRSVNVDTGELFF
TRBJ2-1	.	TRBV5-1	TRBD1	TGCGCCAGCAGCTTGGTGGGACAGGGGGGAGATGAGCAGTTCTTC	CASSLVGQGGDEQFF
TRBJ2-3	.	TRBV27	TRBD1	TGTGCCAGCAGACCCGGGACAGGAGGCACAGATACGCAGTATTTT	CASRPGTGGTDTQYF
TRBJ2-7	.	TRBV30	TRBD1	TGTGCCTGGAGTCGAACCAAACTAGGACAGGGGATACGAGAGCAGTACTTC	CAWSRTKLGQGIREQYF
TRBJ1-2	.	TRBV28	TRBD1	TGTGCCAGCACCCCCGGGACAGCTAACTATGGCTACACCTTC	CASTPGTANYGYTF
TRBJ1-2	.	TRBV5-1	TRBD1	TGCGCCAGCAGCCAAGGAACAGGGGACTATGGCTACACCTTC	CASSQGTGDYGYTF